The present T cell receptor (beta chain) was sequenced within a study of T cells in Graves' hyperthyroidism and ophthalmopathy. The CDR3 contains 16 residues. Germline V lookup: CDR1 DFQATT, CDR2 SNEGSKA (reference sequence). V lost 5 bases, J lost 8 bases, and 17 bases stayed unmatched. RNA transcripts served as the template for amplifying TCR beta CDR3 regions. The primer set for the first-round RT-PCR of the TCR CDR3 was HTBI. A single record per CDR3 protein comes from TCRdb applying MiXCR to the multiplex PCR reads. Here the sample spans 250,000 to 300,000 distinct CDR3 sequences, 15% to 20% being singletons. This clonotype has only a few counts.

The V gene is TRBV20-1, the J gene TRBJ1-2; 10 nucleotides line up with TRBD1. The sequence was collected from an older woman with Graves' ophthalmopathy. Sequencing was done on a sample of blood. The CDR3 nucleotides are TGCAGTGCTGTACCCCATTGGGGACAGGGGTTAGTAGGCTACACCTTC. Translating gives CSAVPHWGQGLVGYTF.